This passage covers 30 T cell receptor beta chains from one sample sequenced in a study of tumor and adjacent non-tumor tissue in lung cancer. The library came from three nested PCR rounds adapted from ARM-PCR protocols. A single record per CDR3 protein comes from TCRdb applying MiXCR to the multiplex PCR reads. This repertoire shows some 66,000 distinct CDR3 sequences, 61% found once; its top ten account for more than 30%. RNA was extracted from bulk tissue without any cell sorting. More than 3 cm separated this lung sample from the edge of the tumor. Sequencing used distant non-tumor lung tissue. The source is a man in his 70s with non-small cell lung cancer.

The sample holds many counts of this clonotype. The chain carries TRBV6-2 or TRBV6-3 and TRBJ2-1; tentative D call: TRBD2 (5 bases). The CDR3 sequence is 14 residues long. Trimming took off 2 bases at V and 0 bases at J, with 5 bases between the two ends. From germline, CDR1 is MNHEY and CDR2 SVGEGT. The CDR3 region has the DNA TGTGCCAGCAGTTACGAGGGCTCCTACAATGAGCAGTTCTTC. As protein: CASSYEGSYNEQFF.

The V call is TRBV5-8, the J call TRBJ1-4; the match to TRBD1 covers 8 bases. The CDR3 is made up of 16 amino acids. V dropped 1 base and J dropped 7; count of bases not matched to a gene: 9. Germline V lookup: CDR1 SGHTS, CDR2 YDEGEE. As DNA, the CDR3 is TGTGCCAGCAGCTTGAAGCAGGGGGCATCTAGTGAAAAACTGTTTTTT. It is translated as CASSLKQGASSEKLFF.

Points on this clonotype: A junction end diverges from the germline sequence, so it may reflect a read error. The CDR3 reads CAGRLLRGSTGELSF. The CDR3 DNA sequence: TGTGCCGGCAGATTATTAAGGGGTAGCACCGGGGAGCTGTCTTTT. The V gene is TRBV11-2, the J gene TRBJ2-2; D is tentatively TRBD1 or TRBD2 (5 bases each). Germline CDR1 reads SGHAT; CDR2 reads FQNNGV. The CDR3 has 15 residues.

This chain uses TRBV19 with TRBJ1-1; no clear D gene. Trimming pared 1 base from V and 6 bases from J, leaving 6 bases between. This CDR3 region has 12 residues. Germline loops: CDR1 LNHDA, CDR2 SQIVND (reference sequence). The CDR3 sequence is CASSIGFAEAFF. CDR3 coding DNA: TGTGCCAGTAGTATAGGGTTCGCTGAAGCTTTCTTT.

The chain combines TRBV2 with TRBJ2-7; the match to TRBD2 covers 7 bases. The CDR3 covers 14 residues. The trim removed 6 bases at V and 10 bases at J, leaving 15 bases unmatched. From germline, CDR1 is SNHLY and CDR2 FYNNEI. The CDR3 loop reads CASSSTGGLLVQYF. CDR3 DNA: TGTGCCAGCAGCTCGACGGGGGGACTACTAGTCCAGTACTTC.

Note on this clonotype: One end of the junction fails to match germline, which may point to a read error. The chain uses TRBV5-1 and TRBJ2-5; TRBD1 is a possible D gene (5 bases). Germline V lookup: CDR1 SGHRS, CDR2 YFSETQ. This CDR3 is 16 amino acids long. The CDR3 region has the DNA TGCGCCAGCAGCTTGGCCAGGGCCGTCGTAGGAGAGACCCATTACTTC. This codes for CASSLARAVVGETHYF.

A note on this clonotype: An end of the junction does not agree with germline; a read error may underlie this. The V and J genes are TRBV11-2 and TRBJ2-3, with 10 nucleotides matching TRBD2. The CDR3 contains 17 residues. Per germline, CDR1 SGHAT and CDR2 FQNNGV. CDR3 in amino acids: CASILVASGRAVVTQYF. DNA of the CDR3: TGTGCCAGCATCTTAGTTGCGAGCGGGAGGGCCGTAGTTACGCAGTATTTT. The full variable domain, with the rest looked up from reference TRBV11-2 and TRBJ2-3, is EAGVAQSPRYKIIEKRQSVAFWCNPISGHATLYWYQQILGQGPKLLIQFQNNGVVDDSQLPKDRFSAERLKGVDSTLKIQPAKLEDSAVYLCASILVASGRAVVTQYFGPGTRLTVL.

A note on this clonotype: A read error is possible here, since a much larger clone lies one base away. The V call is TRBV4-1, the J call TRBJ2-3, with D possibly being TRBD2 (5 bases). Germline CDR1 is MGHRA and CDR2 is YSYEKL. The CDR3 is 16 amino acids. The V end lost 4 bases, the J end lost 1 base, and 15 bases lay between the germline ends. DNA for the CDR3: TGCGCCAGCAGCCTGACGGGATCCGGTGGCACAGATACGCAGTATTTT. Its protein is CASSLTGSGGTDTQYF.

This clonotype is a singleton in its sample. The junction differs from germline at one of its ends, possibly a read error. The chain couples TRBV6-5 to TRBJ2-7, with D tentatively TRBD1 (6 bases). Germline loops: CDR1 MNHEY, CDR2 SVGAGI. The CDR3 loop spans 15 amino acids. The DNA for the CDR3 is TGTGCAAGCAGTTACTCCACGGACAGCGTAAGTAAGCAGTACTTC. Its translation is CASSYSTDSVSKQYF.

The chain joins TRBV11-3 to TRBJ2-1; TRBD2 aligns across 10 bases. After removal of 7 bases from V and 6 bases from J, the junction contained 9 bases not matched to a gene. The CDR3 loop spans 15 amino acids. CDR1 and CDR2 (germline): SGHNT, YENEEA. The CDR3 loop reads CASNRAGGPINEQFF. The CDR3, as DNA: TGTGCCAGCAACAGAGCGGGGGGGCCCATCAATGAGCAGTTCTTC.

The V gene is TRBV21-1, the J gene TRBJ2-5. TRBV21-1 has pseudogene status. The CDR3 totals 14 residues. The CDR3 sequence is CASSKEKGQENQYF. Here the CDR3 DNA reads TGTGCCAGCAGCAAAGAAAAGGGCCAAGAGAACCAGTACTTC.

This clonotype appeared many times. The CDR3 spells CASSSIMGYPKNIQYF. The CDR3 nucleotides read TGTGCCAGCAGTTCAATCATGGGATACCCCAAAAACATTCAGTACTTC. The rearrangement joins TRBV28 to TRBJ2-4, with D hard to call. In germline, CDR1 is MDHEN, CDR2 SYDVKM. This CDR3 comprises 16 residues. V shed 4 bases and J shed 2 bases, with 15 bases lying between them.

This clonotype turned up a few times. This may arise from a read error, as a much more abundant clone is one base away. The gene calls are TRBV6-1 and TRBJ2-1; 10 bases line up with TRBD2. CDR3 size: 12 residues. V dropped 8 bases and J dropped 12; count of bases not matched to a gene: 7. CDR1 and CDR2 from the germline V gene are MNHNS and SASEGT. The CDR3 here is CASLVLAGVQFF. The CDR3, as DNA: TGTGCCAGCCTTGTTCTAGCGGGGGTGCAGTTCTTC.

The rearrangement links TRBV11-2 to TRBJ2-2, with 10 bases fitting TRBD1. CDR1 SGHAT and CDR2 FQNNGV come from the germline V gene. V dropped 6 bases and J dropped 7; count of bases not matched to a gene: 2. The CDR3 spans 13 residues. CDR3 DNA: TGTGCCAGCAGGGGACAGGGGAACGGGGAGCTGTTTTTT. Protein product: CASRGQGNGELFF.

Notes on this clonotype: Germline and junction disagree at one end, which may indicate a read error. CDR3 region: CARSDVLDGNQPQHF. CDR3 nucleotides: TGTGCCAGGAGTGACGTCCTGGACGGCAATCAGCCCCAGCATTTT. J is TRBJ1-5 and V is TRBV6-1; D ambiguous. This CDR3 is 15 amino acids long. The germline V gene has CDR1 MNHNS and CDR2 SASEGT.

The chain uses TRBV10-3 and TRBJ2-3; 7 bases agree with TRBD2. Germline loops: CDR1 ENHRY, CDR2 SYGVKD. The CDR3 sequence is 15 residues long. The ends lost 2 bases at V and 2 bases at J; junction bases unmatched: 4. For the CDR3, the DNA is TGTGCCATCAGTGAGCCGGGGGACTACACAGATACGCAGTATTTT. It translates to CAISEPGDYTDTQYF.

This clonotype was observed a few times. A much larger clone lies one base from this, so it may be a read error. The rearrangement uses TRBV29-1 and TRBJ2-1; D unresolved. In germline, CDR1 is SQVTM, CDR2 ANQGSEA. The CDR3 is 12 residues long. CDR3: CSLLGNYNAQFF. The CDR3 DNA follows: TGCAGCCTCCTGGGAAACTACAATGCGCAGTTCTTC.

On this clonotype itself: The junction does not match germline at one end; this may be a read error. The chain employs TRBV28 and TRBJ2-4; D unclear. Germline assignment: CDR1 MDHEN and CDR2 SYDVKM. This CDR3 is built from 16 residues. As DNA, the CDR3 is TGTACCAGCAATTCAATCATGGGATACCCCAAAAACATTCAGTACTTC. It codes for CTSNSIMGYPKNIQYF.

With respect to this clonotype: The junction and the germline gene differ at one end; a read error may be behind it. The CDR3 region has the DNA TGTACCAGCAGTTACTCGAGAGAGACCCGGTACTTC. Protein: CTSSYSRETRYF. The rearrangement joins TRBV6-6 to TRBJ2-5; D is undetermined. Germline-derived CDR1 and CDR2 are MNHNY and SVGAGI (reference sequence). This CDR3 has 12 residues.

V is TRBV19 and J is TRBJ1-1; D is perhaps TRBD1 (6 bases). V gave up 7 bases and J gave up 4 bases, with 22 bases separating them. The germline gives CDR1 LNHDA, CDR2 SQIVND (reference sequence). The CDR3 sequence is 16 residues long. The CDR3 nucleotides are TGTGCCAGTACCGAGACAGGAATGGGTGAAGGCACTGAAGCTTTCTTT. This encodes CASTETGMGEGTEAFF.

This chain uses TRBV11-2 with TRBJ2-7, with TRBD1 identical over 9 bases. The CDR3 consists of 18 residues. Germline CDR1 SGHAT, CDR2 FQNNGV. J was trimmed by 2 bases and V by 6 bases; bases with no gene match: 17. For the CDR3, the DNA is TGTGCCAGCAGTCCAACATTCCGGGACAGGGTGTCTCCCTACGAGCAGTACTTC. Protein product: CASSPTFRDRVSPYEQYF. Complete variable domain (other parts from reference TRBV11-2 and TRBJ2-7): EAGVAQSPRYKIIEKRQSVAFWCNPISGHATLYWYQQILGQGPKLLIQFQNNGVVDDSQLPKDRFSAERLKGVDSTLKIQPAKLEDSAVYLCASSPTFRDRVSPYEQYFGPGTRLTVT.

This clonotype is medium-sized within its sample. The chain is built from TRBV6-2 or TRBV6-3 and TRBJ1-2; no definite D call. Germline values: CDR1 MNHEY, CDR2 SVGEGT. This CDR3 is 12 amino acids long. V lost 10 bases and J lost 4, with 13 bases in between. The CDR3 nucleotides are TGTGCCACCACCGATAACCTCTATGGCTACACCTTC. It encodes CATTDNLYGYTF.

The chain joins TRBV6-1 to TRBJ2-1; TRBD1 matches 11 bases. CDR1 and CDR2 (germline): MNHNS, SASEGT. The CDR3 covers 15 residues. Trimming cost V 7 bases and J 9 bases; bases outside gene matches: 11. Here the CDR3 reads CASNGQGASAGEQFF. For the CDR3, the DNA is TGTGCCAGCAACGGACAGGGGGCGTCGGCTGGTGAGCAGTTCTTC.

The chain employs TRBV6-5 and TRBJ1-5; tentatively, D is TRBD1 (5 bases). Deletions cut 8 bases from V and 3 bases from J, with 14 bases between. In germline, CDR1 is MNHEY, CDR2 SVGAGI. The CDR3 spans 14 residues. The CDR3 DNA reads TGTGCCAGCTCTCGGACAACTGACAATCAGCCCCAGCATTTT. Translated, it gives CASSRTTDNQPQHF.

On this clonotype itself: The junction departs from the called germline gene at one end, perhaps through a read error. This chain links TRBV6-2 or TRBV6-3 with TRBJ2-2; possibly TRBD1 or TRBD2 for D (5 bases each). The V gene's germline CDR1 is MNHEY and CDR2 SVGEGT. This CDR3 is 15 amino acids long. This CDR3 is CVSRDGGRMAGELFF. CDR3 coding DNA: TGTGTCAGCAGGGACGGAGGTAGGATGGCCGGGGAGCTGTTTTTT.

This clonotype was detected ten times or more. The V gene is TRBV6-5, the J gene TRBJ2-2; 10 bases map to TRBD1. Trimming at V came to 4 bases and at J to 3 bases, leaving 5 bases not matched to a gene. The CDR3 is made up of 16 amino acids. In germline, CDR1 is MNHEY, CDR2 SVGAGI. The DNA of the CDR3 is TGTGCCAGCAGTTCCAGACAGGGGGCATACACCGGGGAGCTGTTTTTT. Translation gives CASSSRQGAYTGELFF.

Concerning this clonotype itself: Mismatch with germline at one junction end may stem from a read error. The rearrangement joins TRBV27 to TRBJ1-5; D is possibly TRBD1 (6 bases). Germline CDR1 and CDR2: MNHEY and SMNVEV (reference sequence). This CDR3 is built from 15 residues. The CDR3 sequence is CASSQQGLGNQPHDF. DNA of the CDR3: TGTGCCAGCAGTCAGCAGGGGTTAGGCAATCAGCCCCATGATTTT.

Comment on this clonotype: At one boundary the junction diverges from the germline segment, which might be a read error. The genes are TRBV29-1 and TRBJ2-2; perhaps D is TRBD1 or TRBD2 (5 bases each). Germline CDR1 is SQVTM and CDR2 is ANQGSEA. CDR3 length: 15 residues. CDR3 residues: CSVFDRSSDTGEPFF. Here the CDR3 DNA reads TGTAGCGTGTTTGACAGATCCTCGGACACCGGGGAGCCGTTTTTT.

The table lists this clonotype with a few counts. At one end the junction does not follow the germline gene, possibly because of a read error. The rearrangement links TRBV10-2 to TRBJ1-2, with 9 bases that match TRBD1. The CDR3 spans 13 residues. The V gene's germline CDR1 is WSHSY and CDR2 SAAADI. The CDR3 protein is CASSGTGDYDYTF. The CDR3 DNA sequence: TGCGCCAGCAGTGGGACAGGGGACTATGACTACACCTTC.

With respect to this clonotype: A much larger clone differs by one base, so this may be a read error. The CDR3: CASSREGSSGANVLAF. In DNA form, the CDR3 reads TGTGCCAGCAGCCGCGAAGGGAGCTCTGGGGCCAACGTCCTGGCTTTC. The genes are TRBV4-2 and TRBJ2-6, with D perhaps being TRBD1 or TRBD2 (5 bases each). CDR3 length: 16 amino acids. Germline lookup yields CDR1 LGHNA and CDR2 YNFKEQ.